This is a list of T cell receptor beta chains from one sample in a study of beta chain features in type 1 diabetes. Produced via immunoSEQ multiplex PCR; TCRdb's table is partial and in-frame only. Of around 300,000 clones in the sample, 7% to 9% were seen once. Source material: central memory CD4+ T cells from blood. These receptors originate from a young woman in good health. The CDR3 runs from the conserved cysteine through the conserved F or W. The D gene is left open where the match is weak. A clone size is listed for some rows: how often the clone was seen (once, few, many), or a class if it is expanded.

clone size	J gene	V gene	D gene	CDR3 DNA	CDR3 protein
many	TRBJ2-3	TRBV29-1	TRBD1	TGCAGCGTTGAAGGTGGACAGGGGATAACAGATACGCAGTATTTT	CSVEGGQGITDTQYF
many	TRBJ2-1	TRBV5-1	TRBD2	TGCGCCAGCAGCTTGGCCGGGCTAGCTGGGGGGGATAATGAGCAGTTCTTC	CASSLAGLAGGDNEQFF
.	TRBJ2-1	TRBV7-6	TRBD1	TGTGCCAGCAGCTACGGACAGGGGGGGACCAATGAGCAGTTCTTC	CASSYGQGGTNEQFF
.	TRBJ2-5	TRBV20-1	.	TGCAGTGCTAGGCCAAGAGAGACCCAGTACTTC	CSARPRETQYF
.	TRBJ2-7	TRBV5-4	.	TGTGCCAGCAGCCAAGTCGGGGACAACTACGAGCAGTACTTC	CASSQVGDNYEQYF
few	TRBJ2-5	TRBV14	.	TGTGCCAGCAGCCAAGAACGGGCCTTACGATCCTCAGAGACCCAGTACTTC	CASSQERALRSSETQYF
.	TRBJ2-1	TRBV7-3	TRBD2	TGTGCCAGCAGCTTCAGCCTAGCGGGAGGAGGCAATGAGCAGTTCTTC	CASSFSLAGGGNEQFF
few	TRBJ1-5	TRBV5-1	.	TGCGCCAGCAGCTTGGCCCCCGCGGGGGGCAAACAGCCCCAGCATTTT	CASSLAPAGGKQPQHF
.	TRBJ1-1	TRBV7-8	.	TGTGCCAGCAGTCCTCTAGGGGGTAAAATGAACACTGAAGCTTTCTTT	CASSPLGGKMNTEAFF
few	TRBJ2-1	TRBV6-6	.	TGTGCCAGCAGTTATAGTGGGGGCGGGAATGAGCAGTTCTTC	CASSYSGGGNEQFF
many	TRBJ2-4	TRBV4-1	.	TGCGCCAGCAGCCAAGTTCTCGGTCGGGGAAACATTCAGTACTTC	CASSQVLGRGNIQYF
.	TRBJ1-3	TRBV29-1	.	TGCAGCGTTGACACGGGGAAGGGTGGAAACACCATATATTTT	CSVDTGKGGNTIYF
few	TRBJ1-6	TRBV15	.	TGTGCCACCAGCAGAGCTCGTGGGTCAACGGATTCACCCCTCCACTTT	CATSRARGSTDSPLHF
.	TRBJ1-5	TRBV4-1	.	TGCGCCAGCAGCCAAGATTGGGGTGCGCCCCAGCATTTT	CASSQDWGAPQHF
many	TRBJ2-6	TRBV6-1	TRBD2	TGTGCCAGCAGGGCGGGGGGCTCTGGGGCCAACGTCCTGACTTTC	CASRAGGSGANVLTF
.	TRBJ2-3	TRBV5-4	.	TGTGCCAGCCAAGGACTGAGAACAGATACGCAGTATTTT	CASQGLRTDTQYF
few	TRBJ1-5	TRBV19	.	TGTGCCAGTACTCTCAGGGATAGCAATCAGCCCCAGCATTTT	CASTLRDSNQPQHF
.	TRBJ2-7	TRBV6-5	.	TGTGCCAGCACCCGGGGGTCCACCTACGAGCAGTACTTC	CASTRGSTYEQYF
.	TRBJ1-1	TRBV7-2	.	TGTGCCAGCAGCCAAGGGTATATGGACACTGAAGCTTTCTTT	CASSQGYMDTEAFF
few	TRBJ2-3	TRBV7-2	.	TGTGCCAGCAGCTTAGTTGGGACTCGCACAGATACGCAGTATTTT	CASSLVGTRTDTQYF
many	TRBJ2-2	TRBV11-2	.	TGTGCCAGCAGCCCCGAGATTGACGGGGAGCTGTTTTTT	CASSPEIDGELFF
.	TRBJ1-1	TRBV19	.	TGTGCCTTGGGACGGGCGAACACTGAAGCTTTCTTT	CALGRANTEAFF
.	TRBJ1-4	TRBV29-1	.	TGCAGCGTTGAGGGAACGGCGCGGGAAAAACTGTTTTTT	CSVEGTAREKLFF
few	TRBJ1-1	TRBV18	TRBD1	TGTGCCAGCTCACCACGAGTCCGGACAGGGGGTAACACTGAAGCTTTCTTT	CASSPRVRTGGNTEAFF
few	TRBJ2-1	TRBV7-2	.	TGTGCCAGCAGCCAGAGACACAATGAGCAGTTCTTC	CASSQRHNEQFF
.	TRBJ2-2	TRBV29-1	.	TGCAGCGTTGGGCTATTGGACACCGGGGAGCTGTTTTTT	CSVGLLDTGELFF
many	TRBJ2-5	TRBV15	.	TGTGCCACCAGCAGACATAACAGACACCAGTACTTC	CATSRHNRHQYF
.	TRBJ1-2	TRBV30	.	TGTGCCGCGCGTCAGAACAGGGTCTCCTTTGGCTACACCTTC	CAARQNRVSFGYTF
many	TRBJ2-1	TRBV7-2	TRBD2	TGTGCCAGCAGCTCCGGAGCGGGAGTGGGCTCCAATGAGCAGTTCTTC	CASSSGAGVGSNEQFF